This TCR beta chain was recovered during a study of CD8+ T cells in alopecia areata (dated by TCRdb to the late 2010s). Regarding the study in general: The treated patients took part in an open-label pilot trial in which moderate-to-severe alopecia areata was treated with oral tofacitinib at 5 to 10 mg twice daily. Scalp clonality was compared among normal scalp (n=4), patchy alopecia areata scalp (n=8), and alopecia totalis/universalis scalp (n=8). RNA came from the PAXgene miRNA kit for fixed scalp, the miRNeasy kit for PBMCs, and the RNeasy kit for mouse skin. Tofacitinib-treated patients had biopsies at baseline and at 4 and 24 weeks of treatment, with a later scalp biopsy in several patients. In both human patients and the C3H/HeJ mouse model, the study applied high-throughput TCRbeta sequencing to look at T cell clonal expansion in alopecia areata. In treated patients, disease severity was measured using the SALT score, which gives the percentage of scalp surface area affected. TCRbeta CDR3 regions were amplified by immunoSEQ multiplex PCR with 35 Vbeta forward and 13 Jbeta reverse primers. Tofacitinib was administered for 6 to 18 months, and 6 months of follow-up off drug were then conducted to assess delayed response and recurrence. In humans, TCRbeta sequencing was performed on scalp tissue and on sorted CD4+ and CD8+ peripheral blood T cells from healthy controls and from patients with patchy or totalis/universalis alopecia areata. Findings and caveats that apply to the study as a whole: Tofacitinib significantly lowered scalp clonality and the number of expanded CD8+ clones among the top 100 scalp clones. Because the treated cohort was small and had just a single nonresponder, larger studies are needed to establish links between baseline CD8+ expansion and response. Many expanded lesional clones were found to persist in scalp and blood during tofacitinib treatment, and relapse after treatment cessation may be partly explained by this persistence. Resident alphabeta T cells in normal human skin are also sequenced, complicating scalp TCR repertoire analysis, unlike mouse skin dominated by gammadelta T cells. Compared with normal scalp, lesional scalp, particularly in alopecia totalis/universalis, had higher clonality and more expanded CD8+ clones, which suggests antigenic drive. TCR sequences shared between patients were less clear than in mice, possibly partly because of HLA diversity in the patient population.

What the time point label conveys for this sample: 24 weeks on oral tofacitinib. Taken with the paper, the label for treatment or condition translates to: oral pan-JAK inhibitor, 5-10 mg twice daily. From alopecia areata patients, peripheral blood was collected along with lesional scalp punch biopsies. PBMCs were isolated by density centrifugation and stained for CD3, CD4 and CD8, and CD4+ and CD8+ T cells were sorted on a FACSAria. Receptor libraries were prepared by the immunoSEQ multiplex PCR assay. RNA was extracted from all samples and reverse transcribed into cDNA, which served as template for TCR sequencing. First-strand cDNA was synthesized using SuperScript III with a 2:1 mix of oligo-dT and random hexamers. A synthetic immune receptor repertoire was used to gauge amplification bias, and whatever bias remained was removed computationally. On the study's bioinformatics: Raw reads were preprocessed for error removal, and CDR3 was defined according to IMGT conventions as running from the conserved cysteine to phenylalanine. Clonality was calculated as 1 minus Shannon entropy normalized by log2 of the number of productive unique TCRs. CD4 or CD8 identity of scalp clones was inferred by cross-referencing scalp TCRbeta sequences with sorted blood CD4 and CD8 repertoires. TCRdb's version of the immuneACCESS table is confined to in-frame rearrangements and falls short of the full clone set. An unresolved V gene accounts for under half of the shortfall where checked; the remainder is of unknown origin. V, J and clone size are taken as reported in that table, and D and trimming were inferred from the DNA itself. The sample table holds 90,000 to 120,000 clones, of which 84% were seen once. Together, the top ten hold over 20% of the sample.

After removal of 4 bases from V and 5 bases from J, the junction retains 12 bases not matched to a gene. Taken from cysteine to phenylalanine, the CDR3 has 16 residues. The retained sequence is limited to the CDR3, 48 bases, with the frame set at the first base. Taken from the germline V gene, the CDR1 and CDR2 loops are LGHNA and YSLEER. This clone was observed at least ten times. Its antigen is unknown. Base qualities were left out, and no much larger clone turns up one base away. The source is a human donor with alopecia areata. The sequencing used CD8+ T cells sorted from blood, collected at week 24, from a patient treated with tofacitinib. The rearrangement combines TRBV4-3 with TRBJ2-7; 9 bases in the middle match TRBD1. The encoded CDR3 is CASSRTPPGQGDEQYF. Read as DNA, the sequence is TGCGCCAGCAGCCGAACACCACCGGGACAGGGCGACGAGCAGTACTTC.